This TCR beta chain came from a study of shared T cell receptors in the human thymus (dated by TCRdb to the early 2020s). Broadly, across the study: The study examined how the human thymus generates shared, self-reactive T-cell receptor alpha chains.

On this clone itself: Its antigen is currently not known. No per-base quality is available; no much larger clone lies one base away.

Libraries were made using the immunoSEQ multiplex PCR assay. The source is immuneACCESS, and TCRdb retained only in-frame sequences with V and J called. Part of the clones is not carried over; for the studies checked, unresolved V genes explain less than half of this, and the remainder is unexplained. The sample table lists around 730,000 clones, approximately 83% of them with a count of one. The top ten constitute roughly 0.01% of the sample. CDR1 SGDLS and CDR2 YYNGEE were looked up in the germline V gene. V ends up 4 bases short and J 5 bases short, with an unmatched junction base count of 7. The cysteine opens and the phenylalanine closes a CDR3 of 15 amino acids. Kept here is only the CDR3 DNA, which spans 45 bases and is read in frame from base 1. This same sample was also taken into another study, of human thymus T cells. That second publication adds: Donors were immunologically healthy infants undergoing open corrective cardiac surgery for congenital heart defects in Finland. Thymus tissue was obtained as surgical resects removed during corrective cardiac surgery. Usage of V and J gene segments appeared to be biased in both the thymic and the peripheral blood repertoires. According to the related research, thymic TCR repertoires were highly overlapping among unrelated individuals. The study characterized TCR alpha and beta repertoires from fewer than 10 infant thymus samples and a few related peripheral blood samples. Donor ages ranging from about 7 to 244 days were recorded, and several male and a couple of female infants were included in the cohort. Thymocytes were freed from the tissue by mechanical means and kept at -70 degrees C as pellets of roughly 8.5-31 million cells. Genomic DNA was extracted from frozen cell pellets with a QIAsymphony instrument. The immunoSEQ multiplex PCR assay was used to amplify the TCRB and TCRAD loci from a standardized amount of quality-controlled genomic DNA. The amplicons spanned the V(D)J region and were long enough to cover the CDR3 and allow V and J genes to be identified. The commercial immunoSEQ service was used to sequence amplicons on an Illumina platform. Corrections for primer bias and sequencing errors followed previously described methods, while TCRAD and TCRB definitions were based on the IMGT database. Repertoires were analysed with immunoSEQ Analyzer 3.0 and VDJTools, covering basic statistics, V/J segment usage, diversity estimates, rarefaction and pairwise overlap. To estimate diversity, the Chao1, ChaoE, Efron-Thisted, Shannon and inverse Simpson indices were applied, and diversity was also estimated on datasets down-sampled to the smallest sample. For repertoire overlap, CDR3 nucleotide sequence, V gene and J gene had to match strictly, and clustering was done by Jaccard-based multidimensional scaling. Thymus samples yielded on average approximately 860,000 unique TCRB clonotypes, compared with roughly 92,000 from blood samples.

Sequencing used thymocytes. This TCR was recovered from a girl under three years old with a congenital heart defect. Donor details come from another sample of the same person, matched by shared clones. The chain joins TRBV9 to TRBJ2-2, and TRBD2 matches 8 of the central bases. The CDR3 region has the sequence CASSPRVAGTGELFF. In nucleotides, the sequence is TGTGCCAGCAGCCCTCGTGTAGCGGGGACCGGGGAGCTGTTTTTT.